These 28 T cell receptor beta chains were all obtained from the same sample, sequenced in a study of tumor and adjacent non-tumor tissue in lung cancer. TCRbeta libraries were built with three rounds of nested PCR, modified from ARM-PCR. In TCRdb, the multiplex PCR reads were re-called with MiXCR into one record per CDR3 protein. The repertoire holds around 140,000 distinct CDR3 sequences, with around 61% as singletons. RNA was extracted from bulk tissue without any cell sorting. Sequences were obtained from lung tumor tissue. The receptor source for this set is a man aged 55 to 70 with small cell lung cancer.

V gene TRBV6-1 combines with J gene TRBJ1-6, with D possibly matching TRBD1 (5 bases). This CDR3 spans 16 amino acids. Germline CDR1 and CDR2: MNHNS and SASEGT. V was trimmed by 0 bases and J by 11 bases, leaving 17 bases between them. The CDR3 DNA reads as TGTGCCAGCAGTGAAGCGCGCGTCAGGGTCAATCCACCCCTCCACTTT. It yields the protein CASSEARVRVNPPLHF.

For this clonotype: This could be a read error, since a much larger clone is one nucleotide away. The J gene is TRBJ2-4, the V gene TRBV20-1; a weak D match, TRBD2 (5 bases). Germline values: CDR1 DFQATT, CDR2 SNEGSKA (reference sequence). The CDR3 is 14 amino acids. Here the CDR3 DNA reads TGCAGCGGGATGGGCTTGGTGTCCAAAAACATTCAGTACTTC. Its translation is CSGMGLVSKNIQYF.

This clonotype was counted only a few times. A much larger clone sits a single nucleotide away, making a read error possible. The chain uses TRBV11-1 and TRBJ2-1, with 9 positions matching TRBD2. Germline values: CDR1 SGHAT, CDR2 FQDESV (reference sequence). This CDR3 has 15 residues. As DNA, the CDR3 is TGTACCAGCAGCTTGGGCGGGAGGGCCTTGGGTGAGCAGTTCTTC. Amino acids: CTSSLGGRALGEQFF.

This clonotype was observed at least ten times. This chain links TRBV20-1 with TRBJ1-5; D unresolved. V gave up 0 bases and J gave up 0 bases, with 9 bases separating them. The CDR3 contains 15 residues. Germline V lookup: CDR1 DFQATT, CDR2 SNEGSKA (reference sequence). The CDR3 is CSARDFSGSNQPQHF. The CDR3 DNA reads TGCAGTGCTAGAGATTTTTCAGGTAGCAATCAGCCCCAGCATTTT.

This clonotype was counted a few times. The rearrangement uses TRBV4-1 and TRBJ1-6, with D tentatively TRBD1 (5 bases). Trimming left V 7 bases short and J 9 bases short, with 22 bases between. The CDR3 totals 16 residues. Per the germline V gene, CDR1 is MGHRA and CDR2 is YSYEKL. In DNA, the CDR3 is TGCGCCAGCACGATTGAAGGGGCTGGACCAAGTTCACCCCTCCACTTT. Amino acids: CASTIEGAGPSSPLHF.

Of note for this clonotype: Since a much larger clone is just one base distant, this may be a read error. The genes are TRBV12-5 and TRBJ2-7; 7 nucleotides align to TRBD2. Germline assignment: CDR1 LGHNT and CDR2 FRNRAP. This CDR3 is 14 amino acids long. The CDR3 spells CASSRGDASYDQYF. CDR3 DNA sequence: TGTGCTAGCTCTCGGGGGGACGCGTCCTACGACCAGTACTTC. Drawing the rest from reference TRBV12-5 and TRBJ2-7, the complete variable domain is DARVTQTPRHKVTEMGQEVTMRCQPILGHNTVFWYRQTMMQGLELLAYFRNRAPLDDSGMPKDRFSAEMPDATLATLKIQPSEPRDSAVYFCASSRGDASYDQYFGPGTRLTVT.

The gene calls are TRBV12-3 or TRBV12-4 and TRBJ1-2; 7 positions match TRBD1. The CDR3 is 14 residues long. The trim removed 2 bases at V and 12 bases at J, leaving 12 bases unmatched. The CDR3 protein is CASSLKDRRTGHTF. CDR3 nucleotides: TGTGCCAGCAGTTTAAAGGACAGGCGTACGGGCCACACCTTC.

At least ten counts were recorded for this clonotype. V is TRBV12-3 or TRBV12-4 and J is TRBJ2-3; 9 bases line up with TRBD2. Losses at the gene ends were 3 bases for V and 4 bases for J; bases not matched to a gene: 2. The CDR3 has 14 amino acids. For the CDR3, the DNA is TGTGCCAGCAGTTTTGCGGGAGGGCCAGATACGCAGTATTTT. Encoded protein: CASSFAGGPDTQYF.

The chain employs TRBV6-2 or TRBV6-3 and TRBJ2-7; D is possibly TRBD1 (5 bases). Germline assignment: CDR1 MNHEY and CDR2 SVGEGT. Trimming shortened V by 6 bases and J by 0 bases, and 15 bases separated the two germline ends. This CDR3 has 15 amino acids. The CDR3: CASSRTGGFSYEQYV. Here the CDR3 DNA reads TGTGCCAGCAGCCGCACAGGTGGATTCTCCTACGAGCAGTACGTC.

The CDR3 spells CSVASLGSPQHF. In nucleotides, the CDR3 is TGCAGCGTTGCCTCCCTAGGGAGTCCCCAGCATTTT. The chain links TRBV29-1 to TRBJ1-5; unclear D gene. Trimming pared 4 bases from V and 10 bases from J, leaving 14 bases between. The CDR3 is 12 amino acids. Germline values: CDR1 SQVTM, CDR2 ANQGSEA.

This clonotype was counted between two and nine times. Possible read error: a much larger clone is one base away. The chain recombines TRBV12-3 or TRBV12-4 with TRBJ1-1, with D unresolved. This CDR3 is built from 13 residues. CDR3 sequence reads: CTSSILENTEAFF. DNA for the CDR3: TGTACCAGCAGTATCCTCGAGAACACTGAAGCTTTCTTT.

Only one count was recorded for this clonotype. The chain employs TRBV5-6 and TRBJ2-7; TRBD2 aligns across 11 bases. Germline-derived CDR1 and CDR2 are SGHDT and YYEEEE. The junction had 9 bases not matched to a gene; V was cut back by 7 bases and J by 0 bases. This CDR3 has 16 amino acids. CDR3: CASSKSSGRASYEQYV. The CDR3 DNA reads TGTGCCAGCTCAAAGAGTAGCGGGAGGGCCTCCTACGAGCAGTACGTC.

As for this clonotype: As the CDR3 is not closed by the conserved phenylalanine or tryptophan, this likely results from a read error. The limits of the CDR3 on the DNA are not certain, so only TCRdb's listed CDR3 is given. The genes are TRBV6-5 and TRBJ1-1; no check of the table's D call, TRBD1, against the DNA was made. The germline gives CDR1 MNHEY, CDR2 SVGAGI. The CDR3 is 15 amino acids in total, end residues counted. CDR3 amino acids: CATQEEGAPYTETFV.

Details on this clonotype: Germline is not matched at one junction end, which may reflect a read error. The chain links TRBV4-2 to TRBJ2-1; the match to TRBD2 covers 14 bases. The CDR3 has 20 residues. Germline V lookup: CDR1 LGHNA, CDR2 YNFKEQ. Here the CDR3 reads CASSQDPETSGRALHIERFF. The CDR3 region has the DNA TGTGCCAGCAGCCAAGACCCCGAGACTAGCGGGAGGGCCCTCCACATTGAGCGGTTCTTC.

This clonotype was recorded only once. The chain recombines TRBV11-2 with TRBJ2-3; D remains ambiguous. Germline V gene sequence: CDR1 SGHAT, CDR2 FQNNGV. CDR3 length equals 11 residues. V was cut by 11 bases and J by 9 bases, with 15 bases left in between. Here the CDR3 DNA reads TGTGCCGGCGGCCCCCTGGTGACGCAGTATTTT. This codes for CAGGPLVTQYF.

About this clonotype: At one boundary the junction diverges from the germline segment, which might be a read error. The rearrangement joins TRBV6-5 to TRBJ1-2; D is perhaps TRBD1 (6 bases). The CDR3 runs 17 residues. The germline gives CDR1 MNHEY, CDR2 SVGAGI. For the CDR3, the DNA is TGTGCCAGCAGTTCCATCCCGGACGGGACACTAAACTACGGCTACACCTTC. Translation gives CASSSIPDGTLNYGYTF.

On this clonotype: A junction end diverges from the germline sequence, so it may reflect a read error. CDR3 residues: CTSSFYEENEQFF. In DNA form, the CDR3 reads TGTACCAGCAGCTTCTACGAGGAGAATGAGCAGTTCTTC. The gene calls are TRBV5-4 and TRBJ2-1; D call uncertain. The V gene's germline CDR1 is SGHNT and CDR2 YYREEE (reference sequence). This CDR3 is 13 amino acids long.

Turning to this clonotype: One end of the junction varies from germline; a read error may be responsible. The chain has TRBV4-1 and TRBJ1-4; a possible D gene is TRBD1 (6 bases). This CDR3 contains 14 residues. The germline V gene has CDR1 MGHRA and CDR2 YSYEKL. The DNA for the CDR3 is TGCGCCAGCAACCAAGGACAGTTCTCTGGAAAACTGTTTTTT. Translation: CASNQGQFSGKLFF.

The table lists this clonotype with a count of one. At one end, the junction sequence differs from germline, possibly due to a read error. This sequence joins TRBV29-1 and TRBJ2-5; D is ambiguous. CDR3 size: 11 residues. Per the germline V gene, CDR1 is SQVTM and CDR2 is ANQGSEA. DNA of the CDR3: TGCAGCGTTGGCAGTCAAGAGACCCGGTACTTC. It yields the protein CSVGSQETRYF.

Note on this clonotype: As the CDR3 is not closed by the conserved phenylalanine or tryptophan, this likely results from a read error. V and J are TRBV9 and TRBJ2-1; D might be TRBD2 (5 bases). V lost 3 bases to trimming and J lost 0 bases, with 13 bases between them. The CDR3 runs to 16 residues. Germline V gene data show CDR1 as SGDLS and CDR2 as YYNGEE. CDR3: CASSGLSGSSYNEQFL. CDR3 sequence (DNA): TGTGCCAGCAGCGGTCTAAGCGGTAGCTCCTACAATGAGCAGTTCCTC.

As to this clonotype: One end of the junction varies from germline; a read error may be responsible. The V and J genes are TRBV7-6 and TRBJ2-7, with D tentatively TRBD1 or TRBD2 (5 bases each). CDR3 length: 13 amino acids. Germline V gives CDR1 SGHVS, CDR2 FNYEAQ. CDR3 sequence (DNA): TGTGCCAGCAGCCAGGGACCTAACTACCAGCAGTACTTC. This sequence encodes CASSQGPNYQQYF.

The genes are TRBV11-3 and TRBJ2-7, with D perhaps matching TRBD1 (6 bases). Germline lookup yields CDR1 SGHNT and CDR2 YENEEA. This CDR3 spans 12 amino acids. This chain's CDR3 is CVNSLGGVVVYF. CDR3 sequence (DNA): TGTGTCAACAGCTTAGGGGGAGTCGTTGTGTACTTC.

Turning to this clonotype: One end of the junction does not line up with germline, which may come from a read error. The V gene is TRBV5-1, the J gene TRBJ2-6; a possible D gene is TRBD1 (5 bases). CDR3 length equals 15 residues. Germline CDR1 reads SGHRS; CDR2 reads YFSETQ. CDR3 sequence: CASSPLWSGANILTF. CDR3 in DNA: TGCGCCAGCAGCCCGTTGTGGTCTGGGGCCAACATCCTGACTTTC.

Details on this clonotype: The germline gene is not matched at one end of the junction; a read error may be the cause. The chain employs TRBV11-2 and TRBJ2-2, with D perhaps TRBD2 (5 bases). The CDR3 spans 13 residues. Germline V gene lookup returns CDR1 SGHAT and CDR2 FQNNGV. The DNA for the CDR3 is TGTGCCAGCAGTTTATCCACCACCGGGGAGCTGTTATTT. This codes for CASSLSTTGELLF.

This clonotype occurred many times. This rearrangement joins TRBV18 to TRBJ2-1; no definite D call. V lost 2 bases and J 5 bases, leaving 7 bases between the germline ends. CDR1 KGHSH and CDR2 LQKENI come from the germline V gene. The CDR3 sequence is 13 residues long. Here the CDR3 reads CASSPGRDNEQFF. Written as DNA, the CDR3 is TGTGCCAGCTCACCAGGAAGAGACAATGAGCAGTTCTTC.

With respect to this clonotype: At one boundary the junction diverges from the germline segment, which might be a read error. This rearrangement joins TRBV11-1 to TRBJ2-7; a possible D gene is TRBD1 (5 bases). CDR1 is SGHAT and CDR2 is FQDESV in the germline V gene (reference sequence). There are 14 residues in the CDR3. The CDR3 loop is CASSPFMGPCEQYF. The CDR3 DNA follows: TGTGCCAGCAGCCCCTTCATGGGGCCCTGCGAGCAGTACTTT.

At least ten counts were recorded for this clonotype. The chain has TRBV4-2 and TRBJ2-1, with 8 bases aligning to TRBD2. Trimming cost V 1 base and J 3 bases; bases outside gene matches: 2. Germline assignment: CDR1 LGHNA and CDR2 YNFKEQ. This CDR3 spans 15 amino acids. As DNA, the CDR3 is TGTGCCAGCAGCCAAGTCGGGAGGGACTACAATGAGCAGTTCTTC. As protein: CASSQVGRDYNEQFF.

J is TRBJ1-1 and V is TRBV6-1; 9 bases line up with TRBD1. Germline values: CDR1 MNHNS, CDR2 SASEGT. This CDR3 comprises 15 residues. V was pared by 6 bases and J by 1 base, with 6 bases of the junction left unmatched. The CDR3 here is CASRTRTGANTEAFF. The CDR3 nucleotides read TGTGCCAGCAGGACCCGGACAGGGGCGAACACTGAAGCTTTCTTT.